This is a list of T cell receptor beta chains from one sample in a study of neoadjuvant anti-PD-1 for oral cavity cancer. TCRdb keeps only in-frame clones here, not all; method: immunoSEQ multiplex PCR. The data show approximately 83,000 clones, with approximately 84% seen just once and about 3.1% held by the top ten. The sequencing used PBMCs, collected before nivolumab (anti-PD-1) treatment. The receptors derive from a person between 35 and 79 years old with oral cavity squamous cell carcinoma. Both conserved end residues are trimmed from each CDR3.

v_call: TRBV27
cdr3_aa: ASKADRVRGEQY

v_call: TRBV11-2
cdr3_aa: ASSPRTGQGYLQETQY

v_call: TRBV9
cdr3_aa: ASSVATSGTTGELF

v_call: TRBV6-1
cdr3_aa: ASSTEGGTNQPQH

v_call: TRBV5-1
cdr3_aa: ASSHGEGANTEAF

v_call: TRBV9
cdr3_aa: ASSVGDRGGEQF

v_call: TRBV19
cdr3_aa: ASSMGGSHYNEQF

v_call: TRBV6-6
cdr3_aa: ASSSGTEAF

v_call: TRBV29-1
cdr3_aa: SVGGYEQY

v_call: TRBV9
cdr3_aa: ASSVGGLLGLRRTGELF

v_call: TRBV12-5
cdr3_aa: ASGLSTPPGELF

v_call: TRBV5-6
cdr3_aa: ASSLVTGGVYGYT

v_call: TRBV6-5
cdr3_aa: ASTESESGRYEQY

v_call: TRBV25-1
cdr3_aa: ASSGGGTEAF

v_call: TRBV11-1
cdr3_aa: ASALGFQETQY

v_call: TRBV19
cdr3_aa: ASTPGTDTQY

v_call: TRBV19
cdr3_aa: ASSIGRRGPGDIQY

v_call: TRBV30
cdr3_aa: AWTETDSNQPQH

v_call: TRBV30
cdr3_aa: AWSYGPNQPQH

v_call: TRBV15
cdr3_aa: ATSRVAGQSSYEQY

v_call: TRBV30
cdr3_aa: AWSTQQWEKLF

v_call: TRBV30
cdr3_aa: ALGEYSNQPQH

v_call: TRBV30
cdr3_aa: AWAGTAHQPQH

v_call: TRBV6-1
cdr3_aa: ASSGQGGTQPQH

v_call: TRBV19
cdr3_aa: ASSIGQLQETQY

v_call: TRBV6-5
cdr3_aa: ASSPRQAYNEQF

v_call: TRBV7-7
cdr3_aa: ASSPAIKETQY

v_call: TRBV28
cdr3_aa: ASSLGASGSYNEQF

v_call: TRBV19
cdr3_aa: ASSIQVAKNIQY

v_call: TRBV30
cdr3_aa: AWSGDGNQPQH

v_call: TRBV7-6
cdr3_aa: ASSLALAGVTGELF

v_call: TRBV10-1
cdr3_aa: ASSRGRATGETQY

v_call: TRBV14
cdr3_aa: ASSAYRDEQY

v_call: TRBV7-9
cdr3_aa: ASSSATGWDGYEQY

v_call: TRBV19
cdr3_aa: ASDGLNTEAF

v_call: TRBV25-1
cdr3_aa: ASSEYSQGPETQY

v_call: TRBV11-2
cdr3_aa: ASSLEDRPSYEQY

v_call: TRBV6-1
cdr3_aa: ASSESQGAGANVLT

v_call: TRBV2
cdr3_aa: ASSVSGVGQPQH

v_call: TRBV29-1
cdr3_aa: SVESSGELF

v_call: TRBV29-1
cdr3_aa: SVERGRWNTEAF

v_call: TRBV7-6
cdr3_aa: ASSPLRNSSNEKLF

v_call: TRBV6-6
cdr3_aa: ASSSDRGGGYNEQF

v_call: TRBV10-1
cdr3_aa: ARLGEQY

v_call: TRBV5-6
cdr3_aa: ASSLGQETQY

v_call: TRBV5-5
cdr3_aa: ASSFTGAMQETQY

v_call: TRBV10-1
cdr3_aa: ASSESTGSKNIQY